This T cell receptor (beta chain) stems from a study of blood T cells in healthy people across ages (dated by TCRdb to between 2014 and 2017). For the study in its entirety: In model experiments, template switching captured about one uniquely barcoded TCR beta cDNA molecule for every two T cells. Age-related changes in TCR beta repertoire diversity were measured in the study by deep sequencing normalized with unique cDNA molecular identifiers. Donors were grouped into four age groups: young (average approximately 16 years), middle-aged (around 39), aged (about 59) and long-lived (about 82). To avoid experimental bias, donors of different ages were spread randomly across the sequencing lanes. The study analyzed two additional independent replicas of 1 million unique cDNA reads from the same blood draw for two donors, one aged 18 to 30 and one aged 80 or older. Beyond this particular receptor, the publication reports: Total diversity estimates from one million sequenced T cells were considered lower bounds and underestimates. The percentage of naive T cells measured by flow cytometry correlated strongly with observed TCR beta diversity. Observed TCR beta diversity per million T cells fell roughly linearly with age, and a significant reduction was already apparent by age roughly 40. Because profiling used bulk unsorted PBMCs, naive and antigen-experienced compartments could not be compared conclusively. The CMV infection status of donors was not known, potentially confounding age-related changes in expanded clonotypes. Compared with the aged group, the long-lived group had more naive CD4+ T cells, fewer expanded clones and increased TCR diversity, a pattern suggesting age selection.

Systemically healthy Caucasian individuals from Russia, approximately 39 in total and aged roughly 6 to 95 years, were included as donors. Each donor gave 8 to 10 milliliters of peripheral blood, drawn into EDTA-treated Vacutainer tubes. PBMCs were isolated by Ficoll-Paque density-gradient centrifugation, with at least 7 million obtained per sample. Total RNA, at least 6 micrograms per sample, was extracted from PBMCs with Trizol reagent. For every donor, an aliquot of PBMCs went through flow cytometry to measure the percentages of naive CD45RAhigh/CD27high T cells. Library preparation used 5' RACE. TCRdb shows the sequencer as Illumina HiSeq 2500. A second PCR of roughly 7 to 11 cycles was performed with a sample-barcoded 5' primer and a J-beta primer mix. Each TCR beta cDNA molecule received a unique molecular identifier from a template-switch 5' adaptor carrying 12 random nucleotides. Each sample yielded at least 3 million CDR3-containing paired-end reads. First-strand cDNA was synthesized from all RNA with the Mint cDNA synthesis kit, primed by a TRBC-specific oligonucleotide. All cDNA was treated with uracil-DNA glycosylase and then went through a first 18-cycle PCR with the universal primers M1SS and BC2_uni_R. In the source study's methods: Each sample was normalized by randomly selecting 1 million high-quality reads, each carrying a distinct molecular identifier. Reads with shared molecular identifiers were discarded instead of being binned into consensus sequences. MiTCR, set to a Q25 quality threshold and the strictest error-elimination algorithm, was used for CDR3 identification, clonotype clustering and error correction. A nonparametric unseen species model using Euler transformation provided a lower-bound estimate of total TCR beta diversity. In-frame beta chains were kept once TCRdb had trimmed the public reads at Q25 with fastp and called clones with MiXCR. One record per CDR3 amino acid sequence lists the most common genes and DNA. For this entry, the V and J calls and clone size follow TCRdb and not the study's own pipeline. The sample table contains around 790,000 distinct CDR3 sequences; only one count was recorded for 40% to 50% of them. The top ten clones comprise under 20% of the sample.

The CDR3 runs 12 residues from the cysteine to the phenylalanine. The kept DNA is CDR3 alone, 36 bases in frame from the first base. Between the V and J ends, shortened by 6 bases and 11 bases respectively, the junction contains 16 bases. Per the germline V gene, MNHEY is the CDR1 and SVGEGT is the CDR2. This clonotype was found a few times. The antigen it binds to is not known. The input lacks base qualities; no much larger clone sits a single base away. The sample consisted of blood. Recombination joined TRBV6-2 or TRBV6-3 with TRBJ2-5; TRBD1 is a weak D gene call, 5 bases matching. This receptor was taken from a man in his 60s in good health. The CDR3 protein sequence reads: CASRPTDREQYF. At the DNA level, the sequence is TGTGCCAGCAGACCTACTGACAGAGAGCAGTACTTC.